This TCR beta chain was documented in a study of T cells in Graves' hyperthyroidism and ophthalmopathy. Study findings and constraints: The model anticipated ophthalmopathy a median around six months pre-onset.

Hyperthyroidism patients were newly diagnosed, had disease duration under 2 months, and were aged 18 to 65 years. The study excluded patients with uncontrolled infection, other autoimmune disease, pregnancy or lactation. From RNA transcripts, TCR beta CDR3 regions were amplified. The HTBI primer set served for first-round RT-PCR of the TCR CDR3. TCRdb redid the calling of the multiplex PCR reads with MiXCR, one entry per CDR3 protein. The sample consists of some 440,000 distinct CDR3 sequences, approximately 14% of them appearing once. Comments on this clonotype: Its matching antigen is unknown.

Sequenced: blood. The sequence came from a woman between 18 and 29 years old with Graves' hyperthyroidism.

The CDR3 loop reads CASSQTTGSQYF. For the CDR3, the DNA is TGTGCCAGCAGTCAAACTACAGGGTCCCAGTACTTC. The chain uses TRBV6-2 or TRBV6-3 and TRBJ2-5; D perhaps matches TRBD1 (6 bases). Trimming removed 5 bases at V and 9 bases at J, with 13 bases between. CDR1 MNHEY and CDR2 SVGEGT come from the germline V gene. This CDR3 is built from 12 residues.